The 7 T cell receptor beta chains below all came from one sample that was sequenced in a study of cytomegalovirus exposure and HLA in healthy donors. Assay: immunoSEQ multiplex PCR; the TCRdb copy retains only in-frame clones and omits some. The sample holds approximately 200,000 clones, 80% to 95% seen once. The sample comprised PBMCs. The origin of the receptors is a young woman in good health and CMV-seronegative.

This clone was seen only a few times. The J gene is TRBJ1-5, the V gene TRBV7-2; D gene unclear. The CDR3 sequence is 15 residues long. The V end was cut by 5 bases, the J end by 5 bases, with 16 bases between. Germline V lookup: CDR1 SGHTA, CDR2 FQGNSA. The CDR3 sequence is CASSPQVATYQPQHF. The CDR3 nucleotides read TGTGCCAGCAGCCCGCAGGTCGCAACCTATCAGCCCCAGCATTTT.

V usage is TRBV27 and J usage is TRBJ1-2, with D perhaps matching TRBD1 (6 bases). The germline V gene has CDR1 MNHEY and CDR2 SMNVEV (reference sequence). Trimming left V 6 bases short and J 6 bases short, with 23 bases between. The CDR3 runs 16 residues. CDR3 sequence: CASSRRQPGHVDGYTF. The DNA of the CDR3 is TGTGCCAGCAGCCGACGCCAGCCGGGACATGTGGATGGCTACACCTTC.

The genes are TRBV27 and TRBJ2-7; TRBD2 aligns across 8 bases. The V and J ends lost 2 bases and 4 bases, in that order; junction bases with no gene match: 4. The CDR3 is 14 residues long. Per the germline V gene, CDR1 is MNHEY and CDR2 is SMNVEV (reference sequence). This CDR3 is CASSLRGGVYEQYF. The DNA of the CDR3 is TGTGCCAGCAGTTTACGGGGGGGAGTATACGAGCAGTACTTC.

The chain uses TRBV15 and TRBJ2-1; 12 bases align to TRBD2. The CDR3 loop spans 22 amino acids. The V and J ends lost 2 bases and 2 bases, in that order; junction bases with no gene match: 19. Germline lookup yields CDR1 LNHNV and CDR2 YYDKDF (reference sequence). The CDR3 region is CATSRPPIGADTSGRPYNEQFF. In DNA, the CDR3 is TGTGCCACCAGCAGACCTCCGATCGGAGCAGACACTAGCGGGAGGCCCTACAATGAGCAGTTCTTC.

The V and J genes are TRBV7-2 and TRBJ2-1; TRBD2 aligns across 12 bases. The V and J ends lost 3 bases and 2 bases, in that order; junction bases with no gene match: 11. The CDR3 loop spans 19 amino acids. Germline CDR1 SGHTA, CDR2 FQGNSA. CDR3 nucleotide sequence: TGTGCCAGCAGCTTTCCTACTAGCGGGAGGTCGAGTCCCTACAATGAGCAGTTCTTC. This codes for CASSFPTSGRSSPYNEQFF. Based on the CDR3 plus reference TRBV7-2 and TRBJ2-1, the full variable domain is GAGVSQSPSNKVTEKGKDVELRCDPISGHTALYWYRQSLGQGLEFLIYFQGNSAPDKSGLPSDRFSAERTGGSVSTLTIQRTQQEDSAVYLCASSFPTSGRSSPYNEQFFGPGTRLTVL.

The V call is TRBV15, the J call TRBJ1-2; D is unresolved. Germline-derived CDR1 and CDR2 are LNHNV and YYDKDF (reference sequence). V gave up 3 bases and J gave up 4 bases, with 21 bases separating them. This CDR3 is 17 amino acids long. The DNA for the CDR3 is TGTGCCACCAGCAGTCCCTCGCAACACGGGCGGGGCTATGGCTACACCTTC. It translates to CATSSPSQHGRGYGYTF.

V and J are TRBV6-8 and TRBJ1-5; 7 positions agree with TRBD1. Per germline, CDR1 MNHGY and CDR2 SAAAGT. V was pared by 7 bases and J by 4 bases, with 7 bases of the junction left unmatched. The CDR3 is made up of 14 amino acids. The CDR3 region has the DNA TGTGCCAGCATCAGGGGGGCCTCAAATCAGCCCCAGCATTTT. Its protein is CASIRGASNQPQHF.